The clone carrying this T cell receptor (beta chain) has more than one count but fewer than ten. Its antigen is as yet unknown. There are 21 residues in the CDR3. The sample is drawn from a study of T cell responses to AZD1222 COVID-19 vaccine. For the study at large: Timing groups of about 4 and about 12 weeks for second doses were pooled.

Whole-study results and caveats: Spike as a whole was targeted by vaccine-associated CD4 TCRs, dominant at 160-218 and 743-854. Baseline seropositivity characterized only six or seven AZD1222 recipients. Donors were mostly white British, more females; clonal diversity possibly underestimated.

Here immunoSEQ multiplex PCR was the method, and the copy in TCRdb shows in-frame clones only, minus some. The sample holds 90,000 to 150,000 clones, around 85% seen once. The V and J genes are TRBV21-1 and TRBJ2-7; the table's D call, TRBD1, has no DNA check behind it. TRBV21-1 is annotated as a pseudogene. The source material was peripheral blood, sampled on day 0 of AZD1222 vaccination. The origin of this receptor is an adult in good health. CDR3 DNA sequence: TGTGCCAGCAGCAGACTCTGTGGGGACCTAGGGACCGGGACAGGGGGCTACGAGCAGTACTTC. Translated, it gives CASSRLCGDLGTGTGGYEQYF.